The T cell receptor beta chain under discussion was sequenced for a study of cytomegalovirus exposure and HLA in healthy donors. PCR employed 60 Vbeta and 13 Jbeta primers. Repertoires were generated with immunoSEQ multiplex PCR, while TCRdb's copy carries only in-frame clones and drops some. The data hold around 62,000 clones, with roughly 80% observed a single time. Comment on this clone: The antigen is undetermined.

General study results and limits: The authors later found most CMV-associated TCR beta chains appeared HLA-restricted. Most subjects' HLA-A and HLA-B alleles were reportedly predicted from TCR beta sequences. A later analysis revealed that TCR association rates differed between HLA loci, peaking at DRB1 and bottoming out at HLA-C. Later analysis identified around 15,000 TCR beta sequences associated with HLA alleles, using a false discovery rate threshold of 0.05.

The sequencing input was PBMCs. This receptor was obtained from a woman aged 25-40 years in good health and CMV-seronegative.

The CDR3 region has the DNA TGTGCCACTGGGACAGGTGATAGCAATCAGCCCCAGCATTTT. Encoded protein: CATGTGDSNQPQHF. The chain carries TRBV6-1 and TRBJ1-5; 8 bases are shared with TRBD1. Germline V gene data show CDR1 as MNHNS and CDR2 as SASEGT. After removal of 10 bases from V and 0 bases from J, the junction contained 5 bases not matched to a gene. The CDR3 is 14 amino acids.